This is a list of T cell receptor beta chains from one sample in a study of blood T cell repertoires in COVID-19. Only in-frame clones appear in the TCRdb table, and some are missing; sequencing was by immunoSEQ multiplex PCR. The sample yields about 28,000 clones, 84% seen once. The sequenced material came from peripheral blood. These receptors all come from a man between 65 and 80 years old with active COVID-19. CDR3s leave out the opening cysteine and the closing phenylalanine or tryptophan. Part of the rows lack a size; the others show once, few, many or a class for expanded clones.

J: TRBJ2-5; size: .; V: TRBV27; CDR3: ASSPSLEGRETQY
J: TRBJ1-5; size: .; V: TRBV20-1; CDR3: SASYSGLNQPQH
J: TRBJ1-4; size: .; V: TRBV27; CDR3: ASSFQGWDEKLF
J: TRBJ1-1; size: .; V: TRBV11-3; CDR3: ASSLTDSRRTEAF
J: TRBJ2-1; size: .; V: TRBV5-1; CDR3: ASSLGRLAGGYYNEQF
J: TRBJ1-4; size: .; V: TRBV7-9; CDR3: ASSLAGQGIATNEKLF
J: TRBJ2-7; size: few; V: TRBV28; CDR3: ASSPRGKGTYEQY
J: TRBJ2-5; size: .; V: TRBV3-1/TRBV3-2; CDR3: ASSQGLAGGQETQY
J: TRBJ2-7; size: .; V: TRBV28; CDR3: ASSLEGTNKDEQY
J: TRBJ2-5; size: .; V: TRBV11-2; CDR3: ASSLEGHQETQY
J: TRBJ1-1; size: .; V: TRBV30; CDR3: AWSVRRGLWSTEAF
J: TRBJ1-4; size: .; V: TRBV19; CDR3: ASTGTGGEKLF
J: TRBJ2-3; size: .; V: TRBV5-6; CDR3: ASRTAYTDTQY
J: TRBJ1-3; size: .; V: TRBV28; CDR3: ASSLPYDRAGNTIY
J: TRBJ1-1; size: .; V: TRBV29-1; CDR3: SVDPMAEAF
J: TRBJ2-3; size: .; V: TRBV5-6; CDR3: ASSLAGADTQY
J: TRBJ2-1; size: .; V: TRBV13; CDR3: ASSPETRSYNEQF
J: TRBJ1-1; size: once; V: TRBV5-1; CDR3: ASSLDRTNTEAF
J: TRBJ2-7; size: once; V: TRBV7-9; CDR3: ASSHPGQGDYEQY
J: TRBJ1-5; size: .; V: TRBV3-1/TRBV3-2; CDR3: ASSQDTGFDQPQH